What follows are 5 T cell receptor beta chains derived from one specimen sequenced in a study of T cells in Graves' hyperthyroidism and ophthalmopathy. TCR beta CDR3 regions were amplified from RNA transcripts. The HTBI primer set served for first-round RT-PCR of the TCR CDR3. TCRdb recomputed calls from the multiplex PCR reads with MiXCR, one row per CDR3 protein. This sample yields about 640,000 distinct CDR3 sequences, of which more than 20% are seen a single time; around a third belongs to the top ten. Sequenced: blood. The source is a man aged 25-40 years with Graves' ophthalmopathy.

This clonotype was seen a few times. The V gene is TRBV20-1, the J gene TRBJ1-6; a weak D match, TRBD1 (6 bases). Germline values: CDR1 DFQATT, CDR2 SNEGSKA (reference sequence). The CDR3 consists of 9 residues. The CDR3 loop is CSSGAPLHF. CDR3 sequence (DNA): TGCAGCTCAGGGGCACCCCTCCACTTT.

On this clonotype: The junction departs from the called germline gene at one end, perhaps through a read error. The chain has TRBV18 and TRBJ2-7; tentatively, D is TRBD1 or TRBD2 (5 bases each). This CDR3 spans 16 amino acids. CDR1 and CDR2 from the germline V gene are KGHSH and LQKENI. As DNA, the CDR3 is TGTGCCAGCTCACCACCAGGGGCCGGCAGAGACTACGAGCAGTCCTTC. This translates into CASSPPGAGRDYEQSF.

This clonotype was counted many times. The chain uses TRBV11-2 and TRBJ1-6, with 9 nucleotides matching TRBD1. V gave up 3 bases and J gave up 9 bases; unmatched junction bases: 9. This CDR3 region has 16 residues. The germline V gene has CDR1 SGHAT and CDR2 FQNNGV. CDR3 amino acids: CASSFSGTGIRSPLHF. CDR3 in DNA: TGTGCCAGCAGCTTCTCCGGGACAGGGATTCGTTCACCCCTCCACTTT.

The V call is TRBV6-4, the J call TRBJ2-1; the D gene is possibly TRBD1 (6 bases). The CDR3 runs 13 residues. V gave up 7 bases and J gave up 8 bases, with 15 bases separating them. Germline CDR1 reads MRHNA; CDR2 reads SNTAGT. The CDR3 protein is CASINRASDEQFF. The CDR3 DNA follows: TGTGCCAGCATAAACAGGGCCTCCGATGAGCAGTTCTTC.

A few counts support this clonotype. The chain uses TRBV7-8 and TRBJ2-5, with 10 bases matching TRBD2. After removal of 5 bases from V and 5 bases from J, the junction contained 11 bases not matched to a gene. The CDR3 totals 16 residues. The germline gives CDR1 SGHVS, CDR2 FQNEAQ. CDR3 sequence reads: CASSITIAGGSETQYF. The CDR3 DNA sequence: TGTGCCAGCAGCATTACAATAGCGGGAGGATCGGAGACCCAGTACTTC.